The present entry profiles one T cell receptor beta chain with its context. Germline CDR1 and CDR2: SGHAT and FQNNGV. The CDR3 spans 16 residues. Losses at the gene ends were 5 bases for V and 6 bases for J; bases not matched to a gene: 15. The protocol was immunoSEQ multiplex PCR, while the TCRdb copy is restricted to in-frame clones and leaves out a portion. The table has a few hundred thousand clones, more than 80% seen once; the top ten hold over 5.5%. The data were obtained in a study of control samples from healthy donors and cancer patients. The chain recombines TRBV11-2 with TRBJ2-7; 8 bases fit TRBD1. The sequence derives from a man in his forties with head and neck cancer. Sequences were obtained from PBMCs. CDR3 residues: CASSRQGLAGDGEQYF. The CDR3 DNA follows: TGTGCCAGCAGCCGACAGGGGTTGGCAGGGGATGGCGAGCAGTACTTC.